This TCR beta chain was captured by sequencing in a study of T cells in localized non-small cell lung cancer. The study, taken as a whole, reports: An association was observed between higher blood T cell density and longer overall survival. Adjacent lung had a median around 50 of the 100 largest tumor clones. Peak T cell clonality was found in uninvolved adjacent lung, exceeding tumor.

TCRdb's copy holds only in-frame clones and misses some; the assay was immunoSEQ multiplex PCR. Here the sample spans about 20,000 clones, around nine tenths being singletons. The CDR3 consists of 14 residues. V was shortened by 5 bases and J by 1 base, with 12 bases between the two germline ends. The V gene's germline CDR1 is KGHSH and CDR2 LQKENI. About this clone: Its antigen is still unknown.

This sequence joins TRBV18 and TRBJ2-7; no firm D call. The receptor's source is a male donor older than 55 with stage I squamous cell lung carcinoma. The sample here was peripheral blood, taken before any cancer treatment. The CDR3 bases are TGTGCCAGCTCAAGCTTCGACAATTCCTACGAGCAGTACTTC. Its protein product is CASSSFDNSYEQYF. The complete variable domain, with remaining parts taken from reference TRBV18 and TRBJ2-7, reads NAGVMQNPRHLVRRRGQEARLRCSPMKGHSHVYWYRQLPEEGLKFMVYLQKENIIDESGMPKERFSAEFPKEGPSILRIQQVVRGDSAAYFCASSSFDNSYEQYFGPGTRLTVT.